A single sample is the source of the 4 T cell receptor beta chains below, sequenced in a study of T cells in localized non-small cell lung cancer. The method was immunoSEQ multiplex PCR; TCRdb's version includes in-frame clones alone and lacks a portion of them. The table has about 83,000 clones, 80% seen once. The sequenced sample was peripheral blood, obtained before any cancer treatment. The receptors were gathered from a female donor of 60 years or more with stage I lung adenocarcinoma.

V and J are TRBV7-2 and TRBJ1-1; D gene unclear. Germline loops: CDR1 SGHTA, CDR2 FQGNSA. CDR3 length: 12 residues. V dropped 8 bases and J dropped 0 bases, with 7 bases sitting between them. The CDR3 reads CASASVNTEAFF. The DNA for the CDR3 is TGTGCCAGCGCTAGCGTGAACACTGAAGCTTTCTTT.

The rearrangement joins TRBV6-5 to TRBJ2-4; D assignment may be TRBD1 or TRBD2 (5 bases each). Trimming cost V 2 bases and J 0 bases, with 8 bases left between them. Germline lookup yields CDR1 MNHEY and CDR2 SVGAGI. CDR3 length: 15 amino acids. The CDR3: CASSYGGLAKNIQYF. In DNA form, the CDR3 reads TGTGCCAGCAGTTACGGGGGTCTAGCCAAAAACATTCAGTACTTC.

The V and J genes are TRBV30 and TRBJ1-1, with 7 bases fitting TRBD1. V lost 4 bases and J lost 10; bases outside the gene matches: 12. The CDR3 is 13 residues long. Germline V gene data show CDR1 as GTSNPN and CDR2 as SVGIG (reference sequence). This CDR3 reads CAWTRAEGAGAFF. The DNA for the CDR3 is TGTGCCTGGACCCGCGCGGAGGGGGCTGGAGCTTTCTTT. Using reference TRBV30 and TRBJ1-1 for the parts outside the CDR3, the full variable domain is SQTIHQWPATLVQPVGSPLSLECTVEGTSNPNLYWYRQAAGRGLQLLFYSVGIGQISSEVPQNLSASRPQDRQFILSSKKLLLSDSGFYLCAWTRAEGAGAFFGQGTRLTVV.

The sample holds one count of this clone. The gene calls are TRBV15 and TRBJ2-7, with 8 bases matching TRBD2. Germline CDR1 is LNHNV and CDR2 is YYDKDF (reference sequence). The V and J ends lost 0 bases and 3 bases, in that order; junction bases with no gene match: 16. CDR3 length equals 19 residues. The CDR3 sequence: CATSRDWGLEKTSGYEQYF. The CDR3 coding sequence is TGTGCCACCAGCAGAGATTGGGGACTAGAGAAGACATCGGGCTACGAGCAGTACTTC.